A single sample is the source of the 23 T cell receptor beta chains below, sequenced in a study of CD8 T cells in Susac syndrome. Random hexamers served to reverse transcribe roughly 0.45 to 1 ug RNA. TCRdb independently ran MiXCR on the immunoSEQ multiplex PCR reads; one entry per CDR3 protein. The sample carries roughly 330,000 distinct CDR3 sequences, 92% recorded once. The sequenced material came from CD4+ T cells from PBMCs. These receptors were obtained from a human donor with multiple sclerosis.

The chain joins TRBV20-1 to TRBJ2-1; D may be TRBD1 or TRBD2 (6 bases each). Trimming took off 3 bases at V and 0 bases at J, with 21 bases between the two ends. This CDR3 region has 18 residues. The germline V gene has CDR1 DFQATT and CDR2 SNEGSKA (reference sequence). The CDR3 DNA reads TGCAGTGCTAGTCCCCCCAGAAGGGGGGTCAGCTCCTACAATGAGCAGTTCTTC. Translating gives CSASPPRRGVSSYNEQFF.

This rearrangement joins TRBV5-4 to TRBJ2-7; TRBD1 might be the D (6 bases). Germline loops: CDR1 SGHNT, CDR2 YYREEE (reference sequence). The CDR3 is made up of 16 amino acids. V dropped 4 bases and J dropped 3 bases, with 20 bases sitting between them. CDR3 coding DNA: TGTGCCAGCAGCCCCCGAGGATCGGGACACATCTACGAGCAGTACTTC. Translation gives CASSPRGSGHIYEQYF. The full variable domain, completed using reference TRBV5-4 and TRBJ2-7, is ETGVTQSPTHLIKTRGQQVTLRCSSQSGHNTVSWYQQALGQGPQFIFQYYREEENGRGNFPPRFSGLQFPNYSSELNVNALELDDSALYLCASSPRGSGHIYEQYFGPGTRLTVT.

The chain couples TRBV9 to TRBJ2-1; D call uncertain. Germline-derived CDR1 and CDR2 are SGDLS and YYNGEE. The CDR3 is 17 amino acids. With 0 bases removed from V and 4 bases from J, the gap between germline ends came to 17 bases. In DNA, the CDR3 is TGTGCCAGCAGCGTAGGCGGTCGGGTGGGCGCGTACAATGAGCAGTTCTTC. Translation gives CASSVGGRVGAYNEQFF.

This chain links TRBV25-1 with TRBJ2-1, with 14 bases identical to TRBD2. This CDR3 region has 16 residues. V shed 3 bases, J shed 9 bases, and the junction held 7 bases outside the gene matches. CDR1 and CDR2 from the germline V gene are MGHDK and SYGVNS. The CDR3 loop is CASSDGTSGGGTEQFF. The CDR3 bases are TGTGCCAGCAGTGATGGGACTAGCGGGGGCGGCACTGAGCAGTTCTTC. The complete variable domain, with remaining parts taken from reference TRBV25-1 and TRBJ2-1, reads EADIYQTPRYLVIGTGKKITLECSQTMGHDKMYWYQQDPGMELHLIHYSYGVNSTEKGDLSSESTVSRIRTEHFPLTLESARPSHTSQYLCASSDGTSGGGTEQFFGPGTRLTVL.

This clonotype was counted once. The rearrangement uses TRBV19 and TRBJ1-2; 8 positions match TRBD1. The V gene end was trimmed by 5 bases and the J gene end by 8 bases; junction bases not matched to a gene: 19. This CDR3 is built from 17 residues. The germline gives CDR1 LNHDA, CDR2 SQIVND (reference sequence). CDR3 protein: CASSAYSGTGRIGGYTF. CDR3 bases: TGTGCCAGTAGTGCCTATTCCGGGACAGGTCGTATAGGCGGCTACACCTTC.

The V and J genes are TRBV7-2 and TRBJ2-5, with TRBD1 matching over 7 bases. The CDR3 totals 15 residues. Unmatched junction bases numbered 9, after V lost 4 bases and J lost 4 bases. Germline loops: CDR1 SGHTA, CDR2 FQGNSA. In nucleotides, the CDR3 is TGTGCCAGCAGCTCCTACCGCACAGGGGCAGAGACCCAGTACTTC. Protein: CASSSYRTGAETQYF.

The chain recombines TRBV15 with TRBJ1-2, with D unresolved. The CDR3 sequence is 18 residues long. From germline, CDR1 is LNHNV and CDR2 YYDKDF (reference sequence). V dropped 0 bases and J dropped 0 bases, with 17 bases sitting between them. The chain's CDR3 is CATSRDQWGAKANYGYTF. The CDR3 nucleotides are TGTGCCACCAGCAGAGATCAATGGGGAGCGAAAGCTAACTATGGCTACACCTTC.

CDR3 nucleotides: TGTGCCAGCAGCTTTACTAGGCAGACTGAAGCTTTCTTT. Amino acid sequence: CASSFTRQTEAFF. J is TRBJ1-1 and V is TRBV7-9; D gene ambiguous. Germline values: CDR1 SEHNR, CDR2 FQNEAQ (reference sequence). The CDR3 runs 13 residues. Deletions cut 3 bases from V and 5 bases from J, with 10 bases between.

V usage is TRBV20-1 and J usage is TRBJ2-7; 7 bases agree with TRBD1. The CDR3 contains 15 residues. Germline values: CDR1 DFQATT, CDR2 SNEGSKA (reference sequence). Unmatched junction bases numbered 14, after V lost 5 bases and J lost 4 bases. The CDR3 DNA sequence: TGCAGTGCTCAAGCCTCCGAGACAGGGTCGTACGAGCAGTACTTC. Translating gives CSAQASETGSYEQYF.

The chain joins TRBV4-1 to TRBJ2-4, with 7 bases aligning to TRBD2. The trim removed 1 base at V and 0 bases at J, leaving 15 bases unmatched. There are 20 residues in the CDR3. Germline-derived CDR1 and CDR2 are MGHRA and YSYEKL. The CDR3 DNA reads as TGCGCCAGCAGCCAAGTGTTACCCTCGGGGGGAGGGATAGCCAAAAACATTCAGTACTTC. Amino acids: CASSQVLPSGGGIAKNIQYF.

The chain couples TRBV18 to TRBJ2-6; D remains ambiguous. Germline values: CDR1 KGHSH, CDR2 LQKENI. V lost 3 bases to trimming and J lost 0 bases, with 9 bases between them. CDR3 length: 16 amino acids. CDR3 sequence: CASSPTRSSGANVLTF. The CDR3 bases are TGTGCCAGCTCACCGACCCGGAGCTCTGGGGCCAACGTCCTGACTTTC.

This chain links TRBV6-1 with TRBJ1-1; possible D gene TRBD1, 6 bases. Deletions cut 6 bases from V and 11 bases from J, with 22 bases between. The CDR3 sequence is 14 residues long. CDR1 MNHNS and CDR2 SASEGT come from the germline V gene. The CDR3: CASRETGVVLHAFF. The DNA for the CDR3 is TGTGCCAGCAGGGAGACAGGCGTCGTACTGCATGCTTTCTTT.

This chain connects TRBV18 to TRBJ1-2; tentative D call: TRBD1 (6 bases). Looked up from germline, CDR1 is KGHSH and CDR2 is LQKENI. This CDR3 has 15 residues. Trimming shortened V by 6 bases and J by 4 bases, and 18 bases separated the two germline ends. The CDR3 DNA reads TGTGCCAGCTCTCCCAGACAGGAATTCCTCTATGGCTACACCTTC. Translation: CASSPRQEFLYGYTF.

The chain employs TRBV3-1 and TRBJ2-3; 7 nucleotides agree with TRBD2. CDR1 LGHDT and CDR2 YNNKEL come from the germline V gene (reference sequence). The CDR3 totals 15 residues. After removal of 1 base from V and 4 bases from J, the junction contained 5 bases not matched to a gene. The CDR3, as DNA: TGTGCCAGCAGCCAAGTGAGCGGGATGGCAGATACGCAGTATTTT. This gives the protein CASSQVSGMADTQYF.

CDR3 DNA sequence: TGTGCCAGCAGTAATGACCCCACGGGTGGAGAAGCTTTCTTT. Translation: CASSNDPTGGEAFF. The rearrangement links TRBV6-9 to TRBJ1-1, with D uncertain. The CDR3 extends over 14 amino acids. Germline V gene sequence: CDR1 MNHGY, CDR2 SVAAGI. The V end was cut by 5 bases, the J end by 8 bases, with 18 bases between.

V and J are TRBV4-1 and TRBJ2-5; maybe TRBD1 (6 bases). The V gene lost 3 bases and the J gene lost 5 bases, with 13 bases spanning the gap. Germline V gene sequence: CDR1 MGHRA, CDR2 YSYEKL. The CDR3 contains 14 residues. CDR3 in DNA: TGCGCCAGCAGCCAGGTGGCGAGGGGGGAGACCCAGTACTTC. Its translation is CASSQVARGETQYF.

The J gene is TRBJ2-5, the V gene TRBV7-3; D may match TRBD1 or TRBD2 (6 bases each). This CDR3 comprises 13 residues. Trimming left V 5 bases short and J 4 bases short, with 11 bases between. The germline V gene encodes CDR1 SGHTA and CDR2 FQGTGA. The CDR3 sequence: CASSPGAGETQYF. In DNA form, the CDR3 reads TGTGCCAGCAGCCCGGGGGCGGGAGAGACCCAGTACTTC.

The rearrangement joins TRBV12-3 or TRBV12-4 to TRBJ2-5; weak D call: TRBD2 (6 bases). The CDR3 length is 14 residues. V was trimmed by 1 base and J by 6 bases, leaving 12 bases between them. The CDR3 here is CASSLGGGRKTQYF. DNA for the CDR3: TGTGCCAGCAGTTTAGGAGGTGGGAGGAAGACCCAGTACTTC.

This sequence joins TRBV10-1 and TRBJ1-1; TRBD1 matches at 12 bases. The CDR3 contains 14 residues. Trimming took 6 bases from V and 10 from J; bases not matched to a gene: 9. Germline V lookup: CDR1 WNHNN, CDR2 SYGVQD (reference sequence). CDR3 residues: CASSAGQGAGTAFF. As DNA, the CDR3 is TGCGCCAGCAGCGCGGGACAGGGGGCAGGAACAGCTTTCTTT.

The V gene is TRBV30, the J gene TRBJ1-3, with unresolved D. The CDR3 loop spans 13 amino acids. Germline CDR1 GTSNPN, CDR2 SVGIG (reference sequence). V gave up 0 bases and J gave up 7 bases, with 10 bases separating them. Written as DNA, the CDR3 is TGTGCCTGGAGTGTGGGCCTTGACAACACCATATATTTT. This codes for CAWSVGLDNTIYF.

The chain is built from TRBV10-3 and TRBJ2-1; TRBD1 matches at 8 bases. Germline V lookup: CDR1 ENHRY, CDR2 SYGVKD. The CDR3 consists of 15 residues. The ends lost 2 bases at V and 5 bases at J; junction bases unmatched: 5. The CDR3 DNA reads TGTGCCATCAGTGAGAGGCAGGGGGCAAACAATGAGCAGTTCTTC. This gives the protein CAISERQGANNEQFF.

The chain links TRBV5-6 to TRBJ1-1; 7 nucleotides align to TRBD1. The CDR3 consists of 16 residues. With V trimmed by 4 bases and J by 4 bases, 13 bases remained unmatched. The germline V gene encodes CDR1 SGHDT and CDR2 YYEEEE. CDR3 nucleotide sequence: TGTGCCAGCAGCCCCCTCAGGCGACAGGGAAGCACTGAAGCTTTCTTT. This encodes CASSPLRRQGSTEAFF.

The CDR3 nucleotides read TGTGCCTGGGAAGGGGGACGGGGAACCTACAATGAGCAGTTCTTC. This translates into CAWEGGRGTYNEQFF. The chain recombines TRBV30 with TRBJ2-1, with a weak D call TRBD1 (6 bases). The V and J ends lost 5 bases and 2 bases respectively, with 16 bases between them. Germline loops: CDR1 GTSNPN, CDR2 SVGIG (reference sequence). CDR3 size: 15 residues.